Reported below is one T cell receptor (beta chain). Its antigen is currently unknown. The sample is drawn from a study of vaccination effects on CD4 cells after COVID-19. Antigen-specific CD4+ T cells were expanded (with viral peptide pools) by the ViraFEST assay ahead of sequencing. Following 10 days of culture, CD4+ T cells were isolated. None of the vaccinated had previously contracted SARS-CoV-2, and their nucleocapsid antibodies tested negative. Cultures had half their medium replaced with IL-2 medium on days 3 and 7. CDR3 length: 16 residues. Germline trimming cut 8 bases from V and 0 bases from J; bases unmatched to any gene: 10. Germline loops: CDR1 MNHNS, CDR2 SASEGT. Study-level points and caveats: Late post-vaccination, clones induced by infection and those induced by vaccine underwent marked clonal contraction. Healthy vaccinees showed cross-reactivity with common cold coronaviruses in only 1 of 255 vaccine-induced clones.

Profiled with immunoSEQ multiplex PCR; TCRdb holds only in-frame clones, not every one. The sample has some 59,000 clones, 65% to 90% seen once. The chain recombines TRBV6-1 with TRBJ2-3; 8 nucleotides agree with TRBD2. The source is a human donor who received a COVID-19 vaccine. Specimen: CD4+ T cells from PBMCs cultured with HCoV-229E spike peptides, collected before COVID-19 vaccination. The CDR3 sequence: CASRGASGSSTDTQYF. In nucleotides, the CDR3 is TGTGCCAGCCGTGGGGCTAGCGGGTCTAGCACAGATACGCAGTATTTT.